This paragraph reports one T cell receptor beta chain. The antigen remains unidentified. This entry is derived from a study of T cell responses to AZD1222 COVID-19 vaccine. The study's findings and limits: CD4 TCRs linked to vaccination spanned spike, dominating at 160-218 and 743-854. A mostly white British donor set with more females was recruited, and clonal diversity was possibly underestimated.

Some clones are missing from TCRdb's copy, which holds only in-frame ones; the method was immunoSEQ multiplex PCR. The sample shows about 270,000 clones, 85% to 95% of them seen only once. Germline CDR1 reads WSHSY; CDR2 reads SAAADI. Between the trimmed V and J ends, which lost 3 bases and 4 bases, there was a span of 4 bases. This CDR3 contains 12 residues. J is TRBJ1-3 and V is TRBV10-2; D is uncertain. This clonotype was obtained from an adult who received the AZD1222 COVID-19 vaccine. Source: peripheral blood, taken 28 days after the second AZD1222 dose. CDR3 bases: TGCGCCAGCAGTGAAATCGGAAACACCATATATTTT. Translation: CASSEIGNTIYF.